This entry concerns a single T cell receptor (beta chain). This entry comes from a study of blood T cell repertoires in COVID-19. The wider study: COVID-19 samples from acute and convalescent phases originated in the United States, Italy and Spain. PBMCs, B-cell-depleted T cells, or T cells were the source of the cDNA or gDNA that made up the material.

As handled by the study authors: Counts of nucleated cells, estimated from reference gene primer amplification, were obtained. Profiled with immunoSEQ multiplex PCR; TCRdb holds only in-frame clones, not every one. The V and J calls and clone size were taken over from that table, and D and trimming were inferred from the DNA. This repertoire shows roughly 46,000 clones, 70% to 90% found once; its top ten account for 15% to 19%. This receptor was obtained from a human donor in a cohort sampled during active COVID-19. The donor label of this sample is uncertain. Sequenced material: peripheral blood.

In DNA form, the CDR3 reads TGTGCCAGCAGCCCCGTACGGGACTCCGGGTTCGCGGGCACTGAAGCTTTCTTT. Translation gives CASSPVRDSGFAGTEAFF. This sequence joins TRBV4-2 and TRBJ1-1; TRBD1 is a possible D gene (5 bases). Per the germline V gene, CDR1 is LGHNA and CDR2 is YNFKEQ. The V end lost 4 bases, the J end lost 4 bases, and 25 bases lay between the germline ends. The CDR3 has 18 residues.